A selection of T cell receptor beta chains follows, all from one sample in a study of T cell responses to AZD1222 COVID-19 vaccine. The table came from immunoSEQ multiplex PCR; TCRdb's copy has only in-frame clones and leaves some out. The sample lists about 140,000 clones, 70% to 90% occurring once. This specimen was peripheral blood, taken on day 0 of AZD1222 vaccination. Receptors were obtained from an adult in good health. The CDR3 runs from the conserved cysteine through the conserved F or W. A D gene is named only where the DNA matches it firmly. Clone size is given for some rows only: seen once, a few or many times, or a class if the clone is expanded.

V: TRBV11-2; J: TRBJ1-3; D: TRBD1; size: -; CDR3: CASSPDRAGGNTIYF; DNA: TGTGCCAGCAGCCCGGACAGGGCGGGTGGAAACACCATATATTTT
V: TRBV6-5; J: TRBJ2-7; D: -; size: -; CDR3: CASSSPGTGYEQYF; DNA: TGTGCCAGCAGTTCGCCCGGGACGGGATACGAGCAGTACTTC
V: TRBV2; J: TRBJ1-2; D: TRBD1; size: once; CDR3: CASTIRLDRSNGYTF; DNA: TGTGCCAGCACGATTCGTCTGGACAGGTCGAACGGCTACACCTTC
V: TRBV2; J: TRBJ1-2; D: -; size: -; CDR3: CASGASYGYTF; DNA: TGTGCCAGCGGCGCAAGTTATGGCTACACCTTC
V: TRBV29-1; J: TRBJ2-7; D: -; size: -; CDR3: CSVARGGYDEQYF; DNA: TGCAGCGTTGCTAGGGGCGGTTACGACGAGCAGTACTTC
V: TRBV3-1/TRBV3-2; J: TRBJ1-2; D: -; size: -; CDR3: CASSQELGYTF; DNA: TGTGCCAGCAGCCAGGAACTAGGCTACACCTTC
V: TRBV29-1; J: TRBJ2-7; D: -; size: -; CDR3: CSVELTRSYEQYF; DNA: TGCAGCGTTGAGCTGACAAGATCCTACGAGCAGTACTTC
V: TRBV28; J: TRBJ1-1; D: -; size: once; CDR3: CASSFRRGKNTEAFF; DNA: TGTGCCAGCAGTTTTAGGAGGGGAAAGAACACTGAAGCTTTCTTT
V: TRBV4-1; J: TRBJ2-7; D: -; size: -; CDR3: CASSRVDGGLRYEQYF; DNA: TGCGCCAGCAGCCGAGTGGACGGGGGTTTGAGGTACGAGCAGTACTTC
V: TRBV18; J: TRBJ2-1; D: -; size: -; CDR3: CASSPTMNEQFF; DNA: TGTGCCAGCTCACCAACAATGAATGAGCAGTTCTTC
V: TRBV2; J: TRBJ1-1; D: -; size: once; CDR3: CASSRDRNTEAFF; DNA: TGTGCCAGCAGCCGTGACCGGAACACTGAAGCTTTCTTT
V: TRBV5-6; J: TRBJ2-7; D: TRBD2; size: -; CDR3: CASSSTGTSWGEQYF; DNA: TGTGCCAGCAGTAGCACCGGGACTAGTTGGGGAGAGCAGTACTTC
V: TRBV7-2; J: TRBJ2-7; D: -; size: -; CDR3: CASSLEAGLPYEQYF; DNA: TGTGCCAGCAGCTTAGAGGCAGGCCTACCCTACGAGCAGTACTTC
V: TRBV6-5; J: TRBJ1-1; D: -; size: -; CDR3: CASPGTMNTEAFF; DNA: TGTGCCAGCCCAGGGACCATGAACACTGAAGCTTTCTTT
V: TRBV5-1; J: TRBJ1-2; D: -; size: -; CDR3: CASSFLAGGAGYTF; DNA: TGCGCCAGCAGCTTCCTCGCCGGGGGGGCTGGCTACACCTTC
V: TRBV2; J: TRBJ1-6; D: -; size: -; CDR3: CASRWSEQGNSPLHF; DNA: TGTGCCAGCCGCTGGTCCGAGCAGGGGAATTCACCCCTCCACTTT
V: TRBV9; J: TRBJ2-1; D: -; size: -; CDR3: CASSVGGVYNEQFF; DNA: TGTGCCAGCAGCGTAGGCGGAGTCTACAATGAGCAGTTCTTC
V: TRBV30; J: TRBJ1-3; D: -; size: few; CDR3: CAWSGGGYGNTIYF; DNA: TGTGCCTGGAGTGGAGGCGGGTATGGAAACACCATATATTTT
V: TRBV6-5; J: TRBJ1-2; D: -; size: once; CDR3: CASIPLRDTNYGYTF; DNA: TGTGCCAGCATCCCCCTCCGGGACACCAACTATGGCTACACCTTC
V: TRBV7-2; J: TRBJ2-3; D: TRBD2; size: -; CDR3: CASSRTSGGIPPDTQYF; DNA: TGTGCCAGCAGCAGAACTAGCGGGGGAATCCCCCCGGATACGCAGTATTTT
V: TRBV2; J: TRBJ1-5; D: -; size: -; CDR3: CASRGSGEGQPQHF; DNA: TGTGCCAGCAGGGGCTCGGGCGAAGGTCAGCCCCAGCATTTT
V: TRBV10-3; J: TRBJ2-5; D: -; size: -; CDR3: CAISEVVGFSPQYF; DNA: TGTGCCATCAGTGAAGTGGTGGGTTTTAGTCCCCAGTACTTC
V: TRBV3-1/TRBV3-2; J: TRBJ1-2; D: TRBD1; size: -; CDR3: CASSPRDRGGYGYTF; DNA: TGTGCCAGCAGCCCCCGGGACAGGGGTGGGTATGGCTACACCTTC
V: TRBV6-5; J: TRBJ2-7; D: TRBD2; size: -; CDR3: CASSITRREVYEQYF; DNA: TGTGCCAGCAGTATTACTCGGCGGGAGGTTTACGAGCAGTACTTC
V: TRBV19; J: TRBJ1-2; D: -; size: -; CDR3: CASSMQAGHYGYTF; DNA: TGTGCCAGTAGTATGCAGGCAGGCCACTATGGCTACACCTTC
V: TRBV2; J: TRBJ2-4; D: -; size: -; CDR3: CASGLTRGELYF; DNA: TGTGCCAGCGGGTTGACGCGGGGAGAGTTGTACTTC
V: TRBV5-4; J: TRBJ1-2; D: -; size: -; CDR3: CASSLKPLNYGYTF; DNA: TGTGCCAGCAGCTTAAAGCCGTTAAACTATGGCTACACCTTC
V: TRBV7-2; J: TRBJ1-1; D: -; size: once; CDR3: CASSLYPEAPMGAFF; DNA: TGTGCCAGCAGCTTATATCCGGAGGCTCCGATGGGGGCTTTCTTT
V: TRBV2; J: TRBJ1-5; D: -; size: once; CDR3: CASLLREGGNQPQHF; DNA: TGTGCCAGCTTACTCCGGGAGGGAGGGAATCAGCCCCAGCATTTT
V: TRBV19; J: TRBJ2-7; D: -; size: -; CDR3: CASSIYRGTGREQYF; DNA: TGTGCCAGTAGTATTTACAGAGGCACAGGGCGAGAGCAGTACTTC
V: TRBV30; J: TRBJ2-5; D: TRBD2; size: once; CDR3: CACRLAGAQETQYF; DNA: TGTGCATGCAGACTAGCGGGAGCCCAAGAGACCCAGTACTTC
V: TRBV11-2; J: TRBJ1-2; D: -; size: -; CDR3: CASSLVSRSGYTF; DNA: TGTGCCAGCAGCTTAGTTTCGCGATCTGGCTACACCTTC
V: TRBV19; J: TRBJ1-4; D: TRBD1; size: -; CDR3: CASSSGTAATNEKLFF; DNA: TGTGCCAGTAGTTCGGGGACAGCTGCAACTAATGAAAAACTGTTTTTT
V: TRBV4-2; J: TRBJ2-7; D: -; size: -; CDR3: CASSQDPGPLRYEQYF; DNA: TGTGCCAGCAGCCAAGACCCCGGGCCCCTCAGGTACGAGCAGTACTTC
V: TRBV3-1/TRBV3-2; J: TRBJ2-7; D: -; size: -; CDR3: CASSQGYEQYF; DNA: TGTGCCAGCAGCCAAGGCTACGAGCAGTACTTC
V: TRBV30; J: TRBJ2-7; D: TRBD2; size: -; CDR3: CAWSVRTSGISNGYEQYF; DNA: TGTGCCTGGAGTGTTCGGACTAGCGGAATATCAAACGGGTACGAGCAGTACTTC
V: TRBV11-2; J: TRBJ1-2; D: -; size: -; CDR3: CASSLDLARGYGYTF; DNA: TGTGCCAGCAGCTTAGATCTCGCCAGGGGCTATGGCTACACCTTC
V: TRBV2; J: TRBJ2-5; D: TRBD1; size: once; CDR3: CASRYRGAQETQYF; DNA: TGTGCCAGCAGGTACAGGGGCGCCCAAGAGACCCAGTACTTC
V: TRBV6-5; J: TRBJ2-7; D: -; size: once; CDR3: CASSSSVYEQYF; DNA: TGTGCCAGCAGTTCCTCCGTCTACGAGCAGTACTTC
V: TRBV13; J: TRBJ1-4; D: -; size: once; CDR3: CASSPGRQTNEKLFF; DNA: TGTGCCAGCAGCCCCGGACGGCAAACTAATGAAAAACTGTTTTTT
V: TRBV20-1; J: TRBJ2-7; D: TRBD2; size: -; CDR3: CSASPSGGLRGYEQYF; DNA: TGCAGTGCTAGTCCTAGCGGGGGCCTTAGGGGATACGAGCAGTACTTC
V: TRBV5-4; J: TRBJ2-7; D: TRBD1; size: -; CDR3: CASSLGQGPYEQYF; DNA: TGTGCCAGCAGCCTGGGACAGGGCCCCTACGAGCAGTACTTC
V: TRBV9; J: TRBJ2-1; D: -; size: -; CDR3: CASSPPGSYNEQFF; DNA: TGTGCCAGCAGCCCCCCCGGGTCCTACAATGAGCAGTTCTTC
V: TRBV6-6; J: TRBJ2-7; D: TRBD2; size: -; CDR3: CASRPSGTSAGGEQYF; DNA: TGTGCCAGCAGGCCTAGCGGGACCTCCGCCGGGGGCGAGCAGTACTTC
V: TRBV2; J: TRBJ2-5; D: -; size: -; CDR3: CASKRTGQETQYF; DNA: TGTGCCAGCAAGCGAACAGGCCAAGAGACCCAGTACTTC
V: TRBV7-9; J: TRBJ1-1; D: TRBD1; size: -; CDR3: CASSSWGGTARGMNTEAFF; DNA: TGTGCCAGCAGCTCCTGGGGAGGGACAGCTAGAGGCATGAACACTGAAGCTTTCTTT
V: TRBV10-3; J: TRBJ1-5; D: -; size: -; CDR3: CAISIQDNQPQHF; DNA: TGTGCCATCAGTATACAGGACAATCAGCCCCAGCATTTT
V: TRBV5-8; J: TRBJ1-2; D: -; size: -; CDR3: CASSLGQDRSLNYGYTF; DNA: TGTGCCAGCAGCTTGGGACAGGACCGGTCCTTAAACTATGGCTACACCTTC
V: TRBV3-1/TRBV3-2; J: TRBJ2-5; D: TRBD2; size: -; CDR3: CASSSTGTRARTQYF; DNA: TGTGCCAGCAGCTCGACCGGGACTAGAGCGAGGACCCAGTACTTC